The rows below give T cell receptor beta chains drawn from one sample of a study of human T cells and chemical hapten exposure. TCRdb processed the 5' RACE reads anew with MiXCR; each CDR3 protein has one entry. The sample has about 80,000 distinct CDR3 sequences; less than 20% are singletons. All receptors come from a female donor in good health. Both conserved end residues are part of each CDR3. The order of the fields is J gene, D gene, clone size, V gene, CDR3 length, CDR3 DNA, CDR3 protein. The D gene is left open where the match is weak. Size values are once, few and many counts, or a class for expanded clones, and some rows have none.

TRBJ1-1 . few TRBV5-4 14 TGTGCCAGCAGCTTCGTTTCGGGTTCCGCCGAAGCTTTCTTT CASSFVSGSAEAFF
TRBJ1-6 . few TRBV7-8 12 TGTGCCAGCAGCCCCCCCGGGTCACCCCTCCACTTT CASSPPGSPLHF
TRBJ2-1 TRBD2 few TRBV29-1 15 TGCAGCACCGCGGGACTAGCGCCCACCTACAATGAGCAGTTCTTC CSTAGLAPTYNEQFF
TRBJ2-2 TRBD2 . TRBV7-2 14 TGTGCCGGTGAGACTAGCGGGCACAACGGGGAGCTGTTTTTT CAGETSGHNGELFF
TRBJ2-1 TRBD2 few TRBV19 16 TGTGCCAGTAGCCTACGGGGGGGAAGCTCCTACAATGAGCAGTTCTTC CASSLRGGSSYNEQFF
TRBJ1-1 . . TRBV5-4 15 TGTGCCAGCAGCCCACCGTTACGGACGGGGTCAGAAGCTTTCTTT CASSPPLRTGSEAFF
TRBJ1-1 . . TRBV12-3/TRBV12-4 13 TGTGCCAGCAGCCGCGCGGGGGGAACTGAAGCTTTCTTT CASSRAGGTEAFF
TRBJ1-2 . . TRBV7-9 14 TGTGCCAGCAGCCCCCCTGGGGTAGTCGATGGCTACACCTTC CASSPPGVVDGYTF
TRBJ1-3 TRBD1 many TRBV20-1 17 TGCAGTGCTAGAGATACCGGGACAGAGAGCTCTGGAAACACCATATATTTT CSARDTGTESSGNTIYF
TRBJ1-6 . few TRBV28 15 TGTGCCAGCAGCCCTAGGGATAACGACAATTCACCCCTCCACTTT CASSPRDNDNSPLHF
TRBJ1-1 . many TRBV5-1 12 TGCGCCAGCAGCTTGTATGGGACTGAAGCTTTCTTT CASSLYGTEAFF
TRBJ1-3 . . TRBV19 15 TGTGCCAGTAGCCGCGGGTCGGGGACTGGAAACACCATATATTTT CASSRGSGTGNTIYF
TRBJ1-5 . . TRBV7-2 14 TGTGCCAGCAGCTTAGGAAGAAACAATCAGCCCCAGCATTTT CASSLGRNNQPQHF
TRBJ2-5 . few TRBV10-1 12 TGCGCCAGCAGTGAGTCACGAGAGACCCAGTACTTC CASSESRETQYF
TRBJ1-1 . many TRBV11-2 15 TGTGCCAGCAGCTTAGGTGGAGGCCAAAACACTGAAGCTTTCTTT CASSLGGGQNTEAFF
TRBJ2-1 . few TRBV15 14 TGTGCCACCAGCAGTAGAGACAGGTCCAATGAGCAGTTCTTC CATSSRDRSNEQFF
TRBJ1-1 . . TRBV5-6 13 TGTGCCAGCAGCAACCGGGGAGGTACTGAAGCTTTCTTT CASSNRGGTEAFF
TRBJ2-3 TRBD2 . TRBV7-2 14 TGTGCCAGCACCCCCGGGAGGTCTGCAGATACGCAGTATTTT CASTPGRSADTQYF
TRBJ2-3 . . TRBV20-1 12 TGCAGTCCGACTACTAACACAGATACGCAGTATTTT CSPTTNTDTQYF
TRBJ1-1 . few TRBV20-1 14 TGCAGTGCTAGAGACCGGACCGGAAACACTGAAGCTTTCTTT CSARDRTGNTEAFF
TRBJ2-3 TRBD1 . TRBV11-2 14 TGTGCCAGCAGAGGGCAGGGGGTTACAGATACGCAGTATTTT CASRGQGVTDTQYF